The entry below describes one TCR beta chain. Its antigen remains unknown. This sample is part of a study of OX40 agonist ivuxolimab in advanced cancers. Study-level findings and limits: The authors did not determine the antigen specificity of the expanded peripheral T cells.

The repertoire was sequenced with immunoSEQ multiplex PCR; TCRdb's copy has only in-frame clones and lacks some. The sample carries about 53,000 clones, roughly 80% recorded once. Trimming pared 0 bases from V and 5 bases from J, leaving 14 bases between. The CDR3 loop spans 15 amino acids. This receptor was identified in an adult with an advanced solid tumor such as melanoma, head and neck, liver or kidney cancer. The rearrangement uses TRBV23-1 and TRBJ2-7, with a possible D match to TRBD1 (6 bases). TRBV23-1 is known as an ORF, though its function is uncertain. The sample was CD4+ or CD8+ T cells sorted from blood, taken in a trial of the OX40 agonist ivuxolimab. CDR3 in amino acids: CASSQSTPGDHEQYF. The CDR3 bases are TGCGCCAGCAGTCAATCTACCCCAGGGGACCACGAGCAGTACTTC.